This record concerns one T cell receptor (beta chain) sequence. Per the original data handling: Estimates of nucleated cell counts were drawn from the amplification of reference gene primers. Profiling relied on immunoSEQ multiplex PCR, and the TCRdb table lists in-frame clones only, not all of them. V and J calls and clone size are those listed in that table; D and trimming were worked out from the DNA. The sample carries around 130,000 clones, roughly nine tenths recorded once. The source of the sample is a study of blood T cell repertoires in COVID-19. Study-wide background: T cells, B-cell-depleted T cells, or PBMCs supplied cDNA or gDNA.

Patients in Seattle were enrolled during active infection, then followed longitudinally. CDR3 length: 14 amino acids. Germline CDR1 is ENHRY and CDR2 is SYGVKD. Trimming stripped 6 bases from V and 0 bases from J, with 12 bases between. The chain links TRBV10-3 to TRBJ2-7; D could derive from TRBD1 or TRBD2 (5 bases each). The sequence was obtained from a human donor with COVID-19, enrolled during active disease. The donor label of this sample is uncertain. Sequenced: peripheral blood. The CDR3 region has the DNA TGTGCCATCAGAGAGGGGCCGAGCTCCTACGAGCAGTACTTC. Protein sequence: CAIREGPSSYEQYF.